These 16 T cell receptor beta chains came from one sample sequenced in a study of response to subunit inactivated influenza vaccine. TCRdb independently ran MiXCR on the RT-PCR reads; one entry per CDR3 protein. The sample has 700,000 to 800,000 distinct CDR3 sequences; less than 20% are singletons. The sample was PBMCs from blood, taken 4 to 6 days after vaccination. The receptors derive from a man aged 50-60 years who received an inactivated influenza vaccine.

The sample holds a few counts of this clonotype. The CDR3 DNA reads as TGTGCCAGCACCAGTGGACGACAAGAGACCCAGTACTTC. Its protein product is CASTSGRQETQYF. This chain connects TRBV2 to TRBJ2-5; no reliable D call. The V gene's germline CDR1 is SNHLY and CDR2 FYNNEI. This CDR3 has 13 amino acids. V lost 7 bases and J lost 2, with 11 bases in between.

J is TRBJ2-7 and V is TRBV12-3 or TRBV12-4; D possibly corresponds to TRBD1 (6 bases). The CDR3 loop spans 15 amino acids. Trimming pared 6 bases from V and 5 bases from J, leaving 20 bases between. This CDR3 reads CASSPLARQGNEQYF. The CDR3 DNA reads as TGTGCCAGCAGCCCCTTAGCGAGGCAGGGGAACGAGCAGTACTTC.

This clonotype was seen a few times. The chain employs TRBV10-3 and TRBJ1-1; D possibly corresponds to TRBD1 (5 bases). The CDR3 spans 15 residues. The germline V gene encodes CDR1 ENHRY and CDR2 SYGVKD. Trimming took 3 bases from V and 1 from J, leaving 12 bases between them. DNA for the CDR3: TGTGCCATCAGTGAAAGGGGAAGGGAGAACACTGAAGCTTTCTTT. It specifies CAISERGRENTEAFF.

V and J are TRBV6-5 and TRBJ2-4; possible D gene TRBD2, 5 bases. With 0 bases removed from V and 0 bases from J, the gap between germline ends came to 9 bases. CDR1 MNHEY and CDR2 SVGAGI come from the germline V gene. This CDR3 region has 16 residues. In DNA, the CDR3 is TGTGCCAGCAGTTACTCGCTAGCCCTAGCCAAAAACATTCAGTACTTC. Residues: CASSYSLALAKNIQYF.

The CDR3 region has the DNA TGTGCCAGCAGCTGGAGTGGGCACTTGAAAGCTTTCTTT. It codes for CASSWSGHLKAFF. The rearrangement uses TRBV7-2 and TRBJ1-1; D is uncertain. There are 13 residues in the CDR3. The V end lost 4 bases, the J end lost 9 bases, and 15 bases lay between the germline ends. The germline V gene encodes CDR1 SGHTA and CDR2 FQGNSA.

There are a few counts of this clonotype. The CDR3 coding sequence is TGTGCCAGCAGTTACGGGGGTGTAGGAAACACTGAAGCTTTCTTT. Encoded protein: CASSYGGVGNTEAFF. The chain couples TRBV6-5 to TRBJ1-1, with TRBD1 as a possible D gene (5 bases). The V end was cut by 2 bases, the J end by 2 bases, with 12 bases between. Germline assignment: CDR1 MNHEY and CDR2 SVGAGI. There are 15 residues in the CDR3.

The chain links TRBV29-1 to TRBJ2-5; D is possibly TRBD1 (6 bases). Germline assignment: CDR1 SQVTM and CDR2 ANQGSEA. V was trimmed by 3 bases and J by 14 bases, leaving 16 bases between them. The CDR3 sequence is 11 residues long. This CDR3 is CSVDKQGLAYF. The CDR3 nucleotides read TGCAGCGTTGATAAGCAGGGGTTGGCTTACTTC.

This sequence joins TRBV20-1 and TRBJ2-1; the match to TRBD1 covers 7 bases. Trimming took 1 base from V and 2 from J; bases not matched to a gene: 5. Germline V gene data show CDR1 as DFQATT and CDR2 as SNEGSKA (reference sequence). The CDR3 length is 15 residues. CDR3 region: CSARGTGSTYNEQFF. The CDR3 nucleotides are TGCAGTGCTAGAGGGACAGGCAGTACCTACAATGAGCAGTTCTTC.

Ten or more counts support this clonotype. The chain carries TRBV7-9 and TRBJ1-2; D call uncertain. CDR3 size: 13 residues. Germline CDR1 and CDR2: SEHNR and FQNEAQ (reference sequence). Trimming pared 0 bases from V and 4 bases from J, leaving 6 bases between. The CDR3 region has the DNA TGTGCCAGCAGCTTAGCACAGAGCTATGGCTACACCTTC. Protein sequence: CASSLAQSYGYTF.

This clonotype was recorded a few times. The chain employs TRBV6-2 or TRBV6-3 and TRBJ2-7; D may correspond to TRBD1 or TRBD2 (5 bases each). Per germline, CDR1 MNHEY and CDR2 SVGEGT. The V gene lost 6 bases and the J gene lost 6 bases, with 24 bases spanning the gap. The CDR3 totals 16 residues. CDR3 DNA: TGTGCCAGCAGCCCACTGGTCTGGGGACGGGCCTCCGAGCAGTACTTC. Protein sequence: CASSPLVWGRASEQYF.

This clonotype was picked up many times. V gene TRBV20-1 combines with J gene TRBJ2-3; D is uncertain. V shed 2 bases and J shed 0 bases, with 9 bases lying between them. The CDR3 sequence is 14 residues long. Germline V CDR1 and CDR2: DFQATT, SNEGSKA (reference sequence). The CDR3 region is CSARPWTSTDTQYF. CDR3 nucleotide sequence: TGCAGTGCTAGACCCTGGACCAGCACAGATACGCAGTATTTT.

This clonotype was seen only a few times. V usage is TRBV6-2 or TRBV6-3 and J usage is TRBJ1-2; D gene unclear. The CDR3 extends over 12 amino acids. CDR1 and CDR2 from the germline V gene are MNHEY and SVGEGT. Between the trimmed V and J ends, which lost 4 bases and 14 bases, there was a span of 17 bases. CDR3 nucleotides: TGTGCCAGCAGTTCGCAAAACAGACAAGGTACCTTC. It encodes CASSSQNRQGTF.

In DNA form, the CDR3 reads TGTGCCAGCAGTCCCCCCCGTCGGACAGGGTTCGAGACCCAGTACTTC. Translated, it gives CASSPPRRTGFETQYF. The rearrangement links TRBV12-3 or TRBV12-4 to TRBJ2-5; 8 nucleotides match TRBD1. The CDR3 loop spans 16 amino acids. Trimming cost V 5 bases and J 5 bases; bases outside gene matches: 13.

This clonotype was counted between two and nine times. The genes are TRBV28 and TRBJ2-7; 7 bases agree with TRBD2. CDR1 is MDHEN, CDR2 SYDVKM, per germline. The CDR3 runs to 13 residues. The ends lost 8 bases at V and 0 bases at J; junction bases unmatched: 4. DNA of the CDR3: TGTGCCAGCGCCCGGGGGGTCTCCTACGAGCAGTACTTC. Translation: CASARGVSYEQYF.

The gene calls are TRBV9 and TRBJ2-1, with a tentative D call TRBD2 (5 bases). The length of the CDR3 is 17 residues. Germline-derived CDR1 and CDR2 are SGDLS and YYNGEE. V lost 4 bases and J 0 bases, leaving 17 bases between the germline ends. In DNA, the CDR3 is TGTGCCAGCAGCATCACCCCCTCGGGGAGCTCCTACAATGAGCAGTTCTTC. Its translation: CASSITPSGSSYNEQFF.

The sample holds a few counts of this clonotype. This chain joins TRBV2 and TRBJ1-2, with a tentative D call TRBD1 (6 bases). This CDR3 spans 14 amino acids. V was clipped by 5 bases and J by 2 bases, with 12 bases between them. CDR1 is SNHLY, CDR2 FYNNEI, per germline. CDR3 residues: CASSRRGRNYGYTF. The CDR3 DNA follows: TGTGCCAGCAGTCGCAGGGGACGCAACTATGGCTACACCTTC.